These T cell receptor beta chains were read from a single sample in a study of neurological immune-mediated disorders. MiXCR was run by TCRdb on the 5' RACE reads, yielding one entry per CDR3 protein. Among approximately 60,000 distinct CDR3 sequences, approximately 4.1% were seen once, and the ten largest hold 2.9%. The sequencing sample was made of PBMCs. The receptors stem from a man aged 50 or older with multiple sclerosis. CDR3s include the opening cysteine and the closing phenylalanine or tryptophan. Fields, in order: J gene, D gene, V gene, clone size, CDR3 DNA, CDR3 protein. The D gene is left open where the match is weak. Size is omitted from some rows. Given values are once, few, many or a class for expanded clones.

J gene: TRBJ2-2
D gene: TRBD2
V gene: TRBV6-5
clone size: many
CDR3 DNA: TGTGCCAGTGGACCTAGCGGGGCCACCGGGGAGCTGTTTTTT
CDR3 protein: CASGPSGATGELFF

J gene: TRBJ1-6
D gene: .
V gene: TRBV20-1
clone size: many
CDR3 DNA: TGCAGTGCTAGGGACGGGCATAGCTCCTATAATTCACCCCTCCACTTT
CDR3 protein: CSARDGHSSYNSPLHF

J gene: TRBJ1-2
D gene: TRBD1
V gene: TRBV6-5
clone size: many
CDR3 DNA: TGTGCCAGCTCCCAGACAGGGACGTCCTATGGCTACACCTTC
CDR3 protein: CASSQTGTSYGYTF

J gene: TRBJ2-1
D gene: .
V gene: TRBV12-3/TRBV12-4
clone size: many
CDR3 DNA: TGTGCCAGCACCCTCAGGGGCCGTTACAATGAGCAGTTCTTC
CDR3 protein: CASTLRGRYNEQFF

J gene: TRBJ2-7
D gene: TRBD2
V gene: TRBV4-2
clone size: many
CDR3 DNA: TGTGCCAGCAGCCAAGTTTCTAGCGGGAATACCTACGAGCAGTACTTC
CDR3 protein: CASSQVSSGNTYEQYF

J gene: TRBJ1-2
D gene: TRBD1
V gene: TRBV5-1
clone size: many
CDR3 DNA: TGCGCCAGCAGCTTGAGATCCACAGGGGACACCTACACCTTC
CDR3 protein: CASSLRSTGDTYTF

J gene: TRBJ2-7
D gene: .
V gene: TRBV6-5
clone size: .
CDR3 DNA: TGTGCCAGCAGTTACGGGCCGGTCGGGGAGCAGTACTTC
CDR3 protein: CASSYGPVGEQYF

J gene: TRBJ2-1
D gene: .
V gene: TRBV20-1
clone size: many
CDR3 DNA: TGCAGTGCTCCCTACACCAGCTCCTACAATGAGCAGTTCTTC
CDR3 protein: CSAPYTSSYNEQFF

J gene: TRBJ2-3
D gene: .
V gene: TRBV6-4
clone size: medium-sized
CDR3 DNA: TGTGCCAGCAGTGAAGAGCAGGGGGGCGCAGATACGCAGTATTTT
CDR3 protein: CASSEEQGGADTQYF

J gene: TRBJ2-2
D gene: .
V gene: TRBV10-3
clone size: many
CDR3 DNA: TGTGCCATCAGCATGGAGGGCCTCGGGGAGCTGTTTTTT
CDR3 protein: CAISMEGLGELFF

J gene: TRBJ2-1
D gene: TRBD2
V gene: TRBV12-3/TRBV12-4
clone size: few
CDR3 DNA: TGTGCCAGCAGTTTAGGGCTAGCGGGAGTTGGGTCTTACAATGAGCAGTTCTTC
CDR3 protein: CASSLGLAGVGSYNEQFF

J gene: TRBJ2-3
D gene: .
V gene: TRBV5-1
clone size: few
CDR3 DNA: TGCGCCAGCAGTCCCACGTTCCCGGGAGCAGATACGCAGTATTTT
CDR3 protein: CASSPTFPGADTQYF

J gene: TRBJ2-2
D gene: .
V gene: TRBV18
clone size: many
CDR3 DNA: TGTGCCAGCTCACCACCGGAACTGCACGGATGGAACACCGGGGAGCTGTTTTTT
CDR3 protein: CASSPPELHGWNTGELFF

J gene: TRBJ1-5
D gene: .
V gene: TRBV24-1
clone size: many
CDR3 DNA: TGTGCCACCAGTGATTATAATCAGCCCCAGCATTTT
CDR3 protein: CATSDYNQPQHF

J gene: TRBJ2-2
D gene: .
V gene: TRBV7-6
clone size: many
CDR3 DNA: TGTGCCAGCAGCTTATTACAACGGGGATCCGGGGAGCTGTTTTTT
CDR3 protein: CASSLLQRGSGELFF

J gene: TRBJ1-2
D gene: TRBD1
V gene: TRBV7-9
clone size: many
CDR3 DNA: TGTGCCAGCCACTTTGGGACAGGGGCCAGGAATGGCTACACCTTC
CDR3 protein: CASHFGTGARNGYTF

J gene: TRBJ1-2
D gene: TRBD1
V gene: TRBV28
clone size: many
CDR3 DNA: TGTGCCAGCAGTTTTGTAGGGGGCGAAAAGGGTGGCTACACCTTC
CDR3 protein: CASSFVGGEKGGYTF

J gene: TRBJ1-1
D gene: .
V gene: TRBV12-3/TRBV12-4
clone size: many
CDR3 DNA: TGTGCCAGCACCAGATTACGCACCTACGAAGCTTTCTTT
CDR3 protein: CASTRLRTYEAFF

J gene: TRBJ1-5
D gene: .
V gene: TRBV7-9
clone size: many
CDR3 DNA: TGTGCCAGCAGCTTGGGACACGACAATCAGCCCCAGCATTTT
CDR3 protein: CASSLGHDNQPQHF

J gene: TRBJ2-3
D gene: .
V gene: TRBV4-1
clone size: many
CDR3 DNA: TGCGCCAGCAGCCAAGTGGCAGGGGAAGATACGCAGTATTTT
CDR3 protein: CASSQVAGEDTQYF

J gene: TRBJ2-2
D gene: TRBD1
V gene: TRBV29-1
clone size: few
CDR3 DNA: TGCAGCGTTGGTACAGGGGGACGGACCGGGGAGCTGTTTTTT
CDR3 protein: CSVGTGGRTGELFF

J gene: TRBJ2-1
D gene: .
V gene: TRBV4-1
clone size: .
CDR3 DNA: TGCGCCAGCAGCCTCTCGCCTAGAGGATACAATGAGCAGTTCTTC
CDR3 protein: CASSLSPRGYNEQFF

J gene: TRBJ1-1
D gene: TRBD1
V gene: TRBV4-1
clone size: many
CDR3 DNA: TGCGCCAGCAGCCAACGGGACAGCAACACTGAAGCTTTCTTT
CDR3 protein: CASSQRDSNTEAFF

J gene: TRBJ1-4
D gene: .
V gene: TRBV2
clone size: many
CDR3 DNA: TGTGCCAGCAGCAAGACATCACGGGGTGAAAAACTGTTTTTT
CDR3 protein: CASSKTSRGEKLFF

J gene: TRBJ2-3
D gene: .
V gene: TRBV5-1
clone size: many
CDR3 DNA: TGCGCCAGCAGCTTAACTAGAAGCACAGATACGCAGTATTTT
CDR3 protein: CASSLTRSTDTQYF

J gene: TRBJ2-7
D gene: TRBD2
V gene: TRBV27
clone size: many
CDR3 DNA: TGTGCCAGCTGCCCCGGCGGGGGTACCTACGAGCAGTACTTC
CDR3 protein: CASCPGGGTYEQYF

J gene: TRBJ2-5
D gene: .
V gene: TRBV20-1
clone size: many
CDR3 DNA: TGCAGTGCTAGAGATTACAGGGCAGAGACCCAGTACTTC
CDR3 protein: CSARDYRAETQYF

J gene: TRBJ2-1
D gene: .
V gene: TRBV29-1
clone size: many
CDR3 DNA: TGCAGCGCCCGAGGTGGGCAACTGAGCTCCTACAATGAGCAGTTCTTC
CDR3 protein: CSARGGQLSSYNEQFF

J gene: TRBJ2-7
D gene: .
V gene: TRBV27
clone size: few
CDR3 DNA: TGTGCCAGCAGTACTATCCGGGAGAGCTCCTACGAGCAGTACTTC
CDR3 protein: CASSTIRESSYEQYF